This paragraph reports one T cell receptor beta chain. The antigen remains unidentified. These data are taken from a study of cytomegalovirus exposure and HLA in healthy donors. Findings and limits, study-wide: In an earlier analysis, productive rearrangement rates for most beta V segments clustered near 87% or 30%. A later analysis reportedly identified an Asian-associated ancestry cluster as carrying fewer N-insertions than the approximately 670-donor mean. There were some V segments, including TRBV6-2 and TRBV6-3, excluded as indistinguishable.

The germline CDR1 and CDR2 sequences are MNHNS and SASEGT. The ends were cut back, 4 bases at V and 3 bases at J, with 16 bases in the middle. The CDR3 consists of 16 residues. The PCR was carried out with 60 Vbeta primers and 13 Jbeta primers. Repertoires were generated with immunoSEQ multiplex PCR, while TCRdb's copy carries only in-frame clones and drops some. Found here are over 120,000 clones, 75% to 80% of them singletons; the top ten hold over 2%. This receptor was identified in a woman aged 18-35 years in good health and CMV-seropositive. The chain has TRBV6-1 and TRBJ2-1; maybe TRBD1 (5 bases). The specimen was PBMCs. CDR3 sequence: CASSVRTGVIYNEQFF. The CDR3 DNA is TGTGCCAGCAGTGTCCGTACAGGAGTTATCTACAATGAGCAGTTCTTC.